The 14 T cell receptor beta chains below were found in one sample sequenced in a study of OX40 agonist ivuxolimab in advanced cancers. Some clones are missing from TCRdb's copy, which holds only in-frame ones; the method was immunoSEQ multiplex PCR. This sample has around 45,000 clones, with approximately 90% found just once. Sequenced here: CD4+ or CD8+ T cells sorted from blood, sampled in a trial of the OX40 agonist ivuxolimab. These receptors all come from an adult with an advanced solid tumor such as melanoma, head and neck, liver or kidney cancer.

V is TRBV9 and J is TRBJ2-2, with 8 bases matching TRBD1. Germline V gene data show CDR1 as SGDLS and CDR2 as YYNGEE. J gave up 4 bases and V 0 bases, and 2 bases lay outside the gene matches. The CDR3 extends over 15 amino acids. The CDR3 region has the DNA TGTGCCAGCAGCGTAGGGGACAGGAGCACCGGGGAGCTGTTTTTT. This encodes CASSVGDRSTGELFF.

This chain connects TRBV19 to TRBJ1-3, with D unresolved. From germline, CDR1 is LNHDA and CDR2 SQIVND (reference sequence). The CDR3 spans 14 residues. V lost 5 bases and J lost 0, with 8 bases in between. This chain's CDR3 is CASSRGYSGNTIYF. The DNA of the CDR3 is TGTGCCAGTAGTCGCGGCTACTCTGGAAACACCATATATTTT.

This chain connects TRBV5-6 to TRBJ1-6; D is unclear. Trimming left V 6 bases short and J 2 bases short, with 9 bases between. Germline loops: CDR1 SGHDT, CDR2 YYEEEE. The CDR3 has 14 amino acids. The chain's CDR3 is CASNERTYNSPLHF. In DNA form, the CDR3 reads TGTGCCAGCAACGAAAGGACCTATAATTCACCCCTCCACTTT.

The genes are TRBV7-9 and TRBJ2-1; 8 bases map to TRBD2. V dropped 5 bases and J dropped 6; count of bases not matched to a gene: 18. CDR3 length: 18 residues. Germline-derived CDR1 and CDR2 are SEHNR and FQNEAQ (reference sequence). CDR3 in DNA: TGTGCCAGCAGCCCGCCGGGGGGGGCGGGAGAACGATCCAATGAGCAGTTCTTC. Protein sequence: CASSPPGGAGERSNEQFF.

To note about this clone: No DNA is shown, since the ends of the CDR3 on it are uncertain; the CDR3 is the one TCRdb lists. The chain has TRBV27 and TRBJ2-7; TRBD2 is the table's D call and was not checked against the DNA. CDR1 is MNHEY and CDR2 is SMNVEV in the germline V gene (reference sequence). Termini included, the CDR3 measures 13 amino acids. Here the CDR3 reads CASSSSTGYEQYF.

This chain uses TRBV30 with TRBJ1-4; D unclear. The CDR3 runs to 15 residues. V gave up 4 bases and J gave up 4 bases, with 16 bases separating them. Germline V gene sequence: CDR1 GTSNPN, CDR2 SVGIG (reference sequence). CDR3 in amino acids: CAWTEGAVRNEKLFF. The CDR3 region has the DNA TGTGCCTGGACCGAGGGAGCAGTTCGTAATGAAAAACTGTTTTTT.

The J gene is TRBJ2-7, the V gene TRBV5-6; D not resolved. Germline CDR1 and CDR2: SGHDT and YYEEEE. The CDR3 consists of 15 residues. The V end lost 0 bases, the J end lost 6 bases, and 16 bases lay between the germline ends. The CDR3 spells CASSLDGHLLGEQYF. As DNA, the CDR3 is TGTGCCAGCAGCTTGGATGGGCACCTCCTCGGCGAGCAGTACTTC. Using reference TRBV5-6 and TRBJ2-7 for the parts outside the CDR3, the full variable domain is DAGVTQSPTHLIKTRGQQVTLRCSPKSGHDTVSWYQQALGQGPQFIFQYYEEEERQRGNFPDRFSGHQFPNYSSELNVNALLLGDSALYLCASSLDGHLLGEQYFGPGTRLTVT.

This rearrangement joins TRBV19 to TRBJ2-7; D unclear. V was pared by 5 bases and J by 0 bases, with 8 bases between. CDR1 is LNHDA and CDR2 is SQIVND in the germline V gene (reference sequence). This CDR3 has 13 amino acids. The CDR3 reads CASSPVASYEQYF. The CDR3 nucleotides read TGTGCCAGTAGTCCGGTTGCCTCCTACGAGCAGTACTTC.

J is TRBJ2-1 and V is TRBV7-9; perhaps TRBD1 as D (5 bases). Germline V CDR1 and CDR2: SEHNR, FQNEAQ (reference sequence). This CDR3 contains 12 residues. V lost 4 bases to trimming and J lost 9 bases, with 10 bases between them. CDR3 in DNA: TGTGCCAGCAGCTCAGGGTGGGGTGAGCAGTTCTTC. Its translation is CASSSGWGEQFF.

In its sample, this clone was seen once. This rearrangement joins TRBV7-9 to TRBJ2-3; weak D call: TRBD2 (6 bases). Germline V gene data show CDR1 as SEHNR and CDR2 as FQNEAQ (reference sequence). The germline V and J ends were trimmed by 6 bases and 4 bases, with 20 bases remaining between them. The CDR3 runs 16 residues. The CDR3 region is CASSSLAGGDSDTQYF. CDR3 bases: TGTGCCAGCAGTTCGTTGGCCGGAGGGGACTCAGATACGCAGTATTTT.

V and J are TRBV14 and TRBJ1-3; D unresolved. Trimming took off 1 base at V and 9 bases at J, with 10 bases between the two ends. The germline V gene has CDR1 SGHDN and CDR2 FVKESK. The CDR3 sequence is 13 residues long. CDR3 loop: CASSQGSGSTIYF. Written as DNA, the CDR3 is TGTGCCAGCAGCCAAGGGTCAGGCAGCACCATATATTTT.

The V gene is TRBV5-5, the J gene TRBJ1-2; 9 nucleotides agree with TRBD1. Germline loops: CDR1 SGHKS, CDR2 YYEKEE (reference sequence). This CDR3 comprises 14 residues. V trimming: 3 bases; J trimming: 14 bases; junction bases outside the gene matches: 14. DNA of the CDR3: TGTGCCAGCAGCTCAATTGGACAGGGGCATGGCCCGACCTTC. Translated, it gives CASSSIGQGHGPTF.

The chain recombines TRBV15 with TRBJ2-7; TRBD1 matches at 9 bases. CDR1 is LNHNV and CDR2 is YYDKDF in the germline V gene (reference sequence). The CDR3 covers 15 residues. Unmatched junction bases numbered 4, after V lost 2 bases and J lost 2 bases. The CDR3 loop is CATSRRGQGAYEQYF. CDR3 DNA: TGTGCCACCAGCAGAAGGGGACAGGGAGCCTACGAGCAGTACTTC.

The chain joins TRBV13 to TRBJ1-2, with TRBD1 matching 7 bases. Per the germline V gene, CDR1 is PRHDT and CDR2 is FYEKMQ (reference sequence). The V gene end was trimmed by 6 bases and the J gene end by 4 bases; junction bases not matched to a gene: 8. The CDR3 contains 14 residues. The CDR3 spells CASSREGAGYGYTF. CDR3 DNA: TGTGCCAGCAGTCGAGAGGGGGCGGGCTATGGCTACACCTTC. The variable domain in full, completed from reference TRBV13 and TRBJ1-2, reads AAGVIQSPRHLIKEKRETATLKCYPIPRHDTVYWYQQGPGQDPQFLISFYEKMQSDKGSIPDRFSAQQFSDYHSELNMSSLELGDSALYFCASSREGAGYGYTFGSGTRLTVV.